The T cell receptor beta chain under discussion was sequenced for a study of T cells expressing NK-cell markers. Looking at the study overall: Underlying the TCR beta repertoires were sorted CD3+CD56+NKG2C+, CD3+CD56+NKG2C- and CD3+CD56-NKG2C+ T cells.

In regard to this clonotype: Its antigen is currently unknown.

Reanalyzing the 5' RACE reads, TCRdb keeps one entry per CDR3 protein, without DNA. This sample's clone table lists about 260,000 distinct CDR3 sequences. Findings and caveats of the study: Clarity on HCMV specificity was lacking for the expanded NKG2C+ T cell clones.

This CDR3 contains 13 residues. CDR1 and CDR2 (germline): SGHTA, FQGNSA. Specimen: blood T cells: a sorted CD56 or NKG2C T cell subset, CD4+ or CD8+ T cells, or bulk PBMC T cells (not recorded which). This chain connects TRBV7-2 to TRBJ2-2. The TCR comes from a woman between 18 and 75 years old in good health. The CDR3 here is CASSSPNTGELFF.